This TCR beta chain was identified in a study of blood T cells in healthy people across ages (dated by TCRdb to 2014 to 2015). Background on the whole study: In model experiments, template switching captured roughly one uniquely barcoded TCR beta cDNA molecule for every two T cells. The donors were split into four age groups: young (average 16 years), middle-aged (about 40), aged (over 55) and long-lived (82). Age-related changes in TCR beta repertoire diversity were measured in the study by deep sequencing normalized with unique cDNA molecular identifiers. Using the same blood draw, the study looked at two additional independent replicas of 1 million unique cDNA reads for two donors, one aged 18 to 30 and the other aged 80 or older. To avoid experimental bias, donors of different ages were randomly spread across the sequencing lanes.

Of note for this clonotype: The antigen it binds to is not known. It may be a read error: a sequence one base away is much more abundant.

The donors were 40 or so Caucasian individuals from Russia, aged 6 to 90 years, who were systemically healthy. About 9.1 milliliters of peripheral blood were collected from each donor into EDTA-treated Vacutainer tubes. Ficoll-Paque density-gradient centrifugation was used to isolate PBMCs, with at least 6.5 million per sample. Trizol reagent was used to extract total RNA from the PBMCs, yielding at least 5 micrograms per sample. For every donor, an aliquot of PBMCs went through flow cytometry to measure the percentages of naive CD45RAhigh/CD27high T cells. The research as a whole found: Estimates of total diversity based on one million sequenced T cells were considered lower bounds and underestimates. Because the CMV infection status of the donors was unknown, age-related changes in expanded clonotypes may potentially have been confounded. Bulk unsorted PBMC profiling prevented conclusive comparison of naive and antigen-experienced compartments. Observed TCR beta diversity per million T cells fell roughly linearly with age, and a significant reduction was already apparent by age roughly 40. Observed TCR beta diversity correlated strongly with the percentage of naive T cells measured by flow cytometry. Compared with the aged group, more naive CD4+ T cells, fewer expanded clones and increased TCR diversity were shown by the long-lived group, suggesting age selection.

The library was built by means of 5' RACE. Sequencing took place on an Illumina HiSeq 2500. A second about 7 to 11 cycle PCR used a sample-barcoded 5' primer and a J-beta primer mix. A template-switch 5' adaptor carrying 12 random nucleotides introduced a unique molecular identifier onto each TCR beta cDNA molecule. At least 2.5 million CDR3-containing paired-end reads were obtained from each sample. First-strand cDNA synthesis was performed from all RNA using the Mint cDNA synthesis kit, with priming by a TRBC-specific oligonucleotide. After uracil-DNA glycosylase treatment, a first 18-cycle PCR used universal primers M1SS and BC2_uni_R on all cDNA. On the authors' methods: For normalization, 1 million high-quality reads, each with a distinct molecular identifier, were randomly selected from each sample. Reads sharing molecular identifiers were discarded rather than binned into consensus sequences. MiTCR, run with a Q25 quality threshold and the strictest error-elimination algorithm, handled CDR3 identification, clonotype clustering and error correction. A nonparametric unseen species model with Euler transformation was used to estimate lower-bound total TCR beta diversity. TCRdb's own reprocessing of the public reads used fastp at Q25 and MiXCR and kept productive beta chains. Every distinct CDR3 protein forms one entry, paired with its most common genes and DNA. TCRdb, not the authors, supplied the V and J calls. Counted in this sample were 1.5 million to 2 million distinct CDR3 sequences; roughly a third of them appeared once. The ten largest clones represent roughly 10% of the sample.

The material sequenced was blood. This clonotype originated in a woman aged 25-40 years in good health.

CDR3 protein: CTSSFGLVYEQYF. Read as DNA, the sequence is TGTACCAGCAGTTTCGGACTAGTCTACGAGCAGTACTTC. Recombination linked TRBV12-3 or TRBV12-4 to TRBJ2-4; TRBD2 agrees with 7 junctional bases. Matching the DNA end better, TRBJ2-7 makes the J call doubtful. Spanning cysteine to phenylalanine, the CDR3 consists of 13 amino acids. Only the CDR3 DNA stays, 39 bases, in frame from base 1.